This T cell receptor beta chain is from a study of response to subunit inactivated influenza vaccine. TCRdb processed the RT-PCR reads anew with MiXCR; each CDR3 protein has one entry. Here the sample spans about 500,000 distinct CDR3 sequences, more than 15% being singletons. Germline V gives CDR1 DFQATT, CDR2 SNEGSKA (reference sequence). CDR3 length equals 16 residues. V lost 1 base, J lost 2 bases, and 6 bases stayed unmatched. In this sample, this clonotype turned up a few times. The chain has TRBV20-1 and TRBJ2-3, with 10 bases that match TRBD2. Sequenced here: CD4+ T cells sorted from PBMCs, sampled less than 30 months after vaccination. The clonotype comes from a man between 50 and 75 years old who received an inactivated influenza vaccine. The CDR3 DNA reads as TGCAGTGCTAGAGCTCCAAGCGGGAGGGACACAGATACGCAGTATTTT. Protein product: CSARAPSGRDTDTQYF.